This note documents a single T cell receptor beta chain sequence. Its antigen is still unknown. The data stem from a study of CXCR3-negative and CXCR3-positive naive CD8 T cells (dated by TCRdb to the late 2010s). About the investigation overall: About 135 million TRB reads were obtained in total, roughly 1.5 +/- 0.3 million reads per library. The diversity and physicochemical repertoire analyses included fewer than twelve donors pooled from two independent experiments. TRBV-TRBJ cluster analysis included naive subsets from five or six donors and memory cells from 3 donors. General conclusions and limits of the study: TRB CDR3s from CXCR3-positive naive cells showed higher hydrophobicity (lower Kidera factor 4), lower energy, and higher strength and volume indices than CXCR3-negative naive cells. Within the same donor, TRBV-TRBJ usage looked similar between naive CXCR3-negative and CXCR3-positive cells, but memory cells had distinct patterns. Both naive subsets had comparably high repertoire diversity, while memory CD8+ T cells had much lower repertoire diversity. CXCR3 expression partially decreased after cryopreservation, so most assays used freshly isolated PBMCs. Because surface CD5, which is linked to self-reactivity in mice, was comparable between the naive subsets, TCR interaction strength was also inferred from TRB CDR3 physicochemical properties.

Measured from the cysteine to the phenylalanine, the CDR3 is 14 residues long. No DNA is given. Sequences ENHRY (CDR1) and SYGVKD (CDR2) are obtained from the germline V gene. For each CD8+ T cell subset, flow sorting was done in triplicate, and 310,000 or so cells per subset went directly into RLT lysis buffer. To exclude memory contaminants, naive CD8+ T cells were stringently defined as CD45RO-CCR7+CD27+CD95-. Standard density gradient centrifugation was used to isolate peripheral blood mononuclear cells from buffy coats. Naive CXCR3-negative and CXCR3-positive CD8+ T cells were flow-sorted using a FACSAria III. Total RNA was extracted from sorted cells using an RNeasy Mini Kit. TCRdb names NextSeq 550 as the instrument used. The Human TCR Profiling Kit (MiLaboratory) was used to make UMI-labeled 5' RACE TRB cDNA libraries. The full amount of extracted RNA was used for cDNA synthesis, and the full amount of resulting cDNA was used for PCR amplification. Libraries were prepared in parallel with an identical number of PCR cycles. Regarding the original processing steps: MIGEC and MiXCR extracted about 54,000 +/- 9,700 unique UMI-labeled TRB cDNA molecules per library, requiring at least two reads per UMI. On average, 40,000 +/- 10,000 functional in-frame TRB CDR3 nucleotide clonotypes lacking stop codons were found per library. After each sample was downsampled to 5000 UMI-labeled TRB molecules, VDJtools was used to calculate diversity metrics such as normalized Shannon-Wiener and Chao1. VDJtools was used to calculate clonotype-size-weighted physicochemical properties of the central five CDR3 residues, namely interaction energy, strength, volume and Kidera factor 4. TCRdb reprocessed the reads and provides one entry for every CDR3 protein sequence; no DNA is given. The V and J calls here are based on TCRdb, not the publication. The sample's records list roughly 7,300 distinct CDR3 sequences. The ten largest clones capture less than 1.5% of the sample.

This receptor chain uses TRBV10-3 and TRBJ2-7; the D gene TCRdb calls, TRBD1, cannot be checked with no DNA. The specimen sequenced was naive CXCR3+ CD8+ T cells from blood. This sample's cell subset or site label indicates: CD45RO-CCR7+CD27+CD95- naive CD8+ T cells expressing CXCR3 (TNR3+). The clonotype was recovered from a human donor in good health. Some clones in this sample may be carry-over from other donors' samples. The CDR3 is CAIRPSDKTYEQYF.